The 32 T cell receptor beta chains presented below share a single source sample, sequenced in a study of cytotoxic CD8 clonotypes in ibrutinib-treated CLL (dated by TCRdb to the early 2020s). Library creation used the immunoSEQ multiplex PCR assay. TCRdb stores this immuneACCESS table with in-frame sequences only. Part of the clones is absent; in the studies checked, under half of the shortfall reflects unresolved V genes, and no reason is known for the rest. The sample profile shows around 310,000 clones; around four fifths of them were found once. The top ten clones comprise 6.5% to 8.5% of the sample. This sample comprised PBMCs, obtained before ibrutinib treatment. These receptors all come from a human donor with chronic lymphocytic leukemia.

The chain is built from TRBV15 and TRBJ2-7, with D possibly matching TRBD2 (5 bases). Germline lookup yields CDR1 LNHNV and CDR2 YYDKDF (reference sequence). Trimming stripped 1 base from V and 0 bases from J, with 16 bases between. The CDR3 is made up of 17 amino acids. As DNA, the CDR3 is TGTGCCACCAGCAGAGCGACTCCCGGGATCACCTCCTACGAGCAGTACTTC. This encodes CATSRATPGITSYEQYF.

The chain combines TRBV4-3 with TRBJ2-3; TRBD2 matches at 7 bases. Germline V gene lookup returns CDR1 LGHNA and CDR2 YSLEER. The CDR3 consists of 16 residues. Trimming took 0 bases from V and 5 from J; bases not matched to a gene: 8. The CDR3 DNA follows: TGCGCCAGCAGCCAAGACGGGCGACGGGGGGTAGATACGCAGTATTTT. Translating gives CASSQDGRRGVDTQYF.

The chain links TRBV30 to TRBJ2-7, with 10 bases fitting TRBD2. Germline V gene data show CDR1 as GTSNPN and CDR2 as SVGIG (reference sequence). The V gene end was trimmed by 8 bases and the J gene end by 0 bases; junction bases not matched to a gene: 1. This CDR3 contains 12 residues. CDR3 region: CAGTSASYEQYF. The CDR3 DNA is TGTGCCGGGACTAGCGCCTCCTACGAGCAGTACTTC.

The chain joins TRBV7-6 to TRBJ2-1, with TRBD1 matching over 10 bases. Germline loops: CDR1 SGHVS, CDR2 FNYEAQ. The CDR3 runs to 15 residues. The V gene end was trimmed by 4 bases and the J gene end by 7 bases; junction bases not matched to a gene: 7. In DNA form, the CDR3 reads TGTGCCAGCAGCTGGACAGGGGGAGTTGGGAATGAGCAGTTCTTC. Protein sequence: CASSWTGGVGNEQFF.

This clone was observed once. The sample carries other DNA sequences with the same CDR3. The chain links TRBV7-6 to TRBJ2-7, with no clear D. V was pared by 1 base and J by 2 bases, with 9 bases between. CDR1 and CDR2 (germline): SGHVS, FNYEAQ. The CDR3 has 14 residues. This chain's CDR3 is CASSLEVGTYEQYF. The CDR3 DNA follows: TGTGCCAGCAGCTTAGAGGTTGGGACCTACGAGCAGTACTTC.

V is TRBV5-1 and J is TRBJ2-5, with TRBD1 matching over 9 bases. The CDR3 length is 16 residues. The V gene's germline CDR1 is SGHRS and CDR2 YFSETQ. Trimming cost V 0 bases and J 3 bases; bases outside gene matches: 6. CDR3 nucleotide sequence: TGCGCCAGCAGCTTGGAGGGACAGGGTCTGGAAGAGACCCAGTACTTC. Protein product: CASSLEGQGLEETQYF.

The chain is built from TRBV15 and TRBJ1-5; TRBD1 is a possible D gene (6 bases). Germline loops: CDR1 LNHNV, CDR2 YYDKDF (reference sequence). The CDR3 length is 16 residues. Trimming left V 1 base short and J 4 bases short, with 14 bases between. In nucleotides, the CDR3 is TGTGCCACCAGCAGAGGAAAGGGACATCCGAATCAGCCCCAGCATTTT. Residues: CATSRGKGHPNQPQHF.

V and J are TRBV5-1 and TRBJ2-7; D is unclear. This CDR3 spans 13 amino acids. The V gene's germline CDR1 is SGHRS and CDR2 YFSETQ. V gave up 0 bases and J gave up 3 bases, with 7 bases separating them. The CDR3 sequence: CASSLDINYEQYF. In DNA, the CDR3 is TGCGCCAGCAGCTTGGATATCAACTACGAGCAGTACTTC.

The chain couples TRBV2 to TRBJ2-7; D gene ambiguous. V was cut by 1 base and J by 3 bases, with 10 bases left in between. The V gene's germline CDR1 is SNHLY and CDR2 FYNNEI. This CDR3 has 14 amino acids. The CDR3 nucleotides are TGTGCCAGCAGTGAAGGCCCGGATGGCTACGAGCAGTACTTC. It translates to CASSEGPDGYEQYF.

Only one count was recorded for this clone. V usage is TRBV13 and J usage is TRBJ1-3; D perhaps matches TRBD1 (5 bases). The CDR3 runs to 16 residues. V was cut by 5 bases and J by 0 bases, with 14 bases left in between. Germline V gene lookup returns CDR1 PRHDT and CDR2 FYEKMQ (reference sequence). CDR3 protein: CASSTLGQISGNTIYF. Here the CDR3 DNA reads TGTGCCAGCAGCACCCTTGGACAAATCTCTGGAAACACCATATATTTT.

The rearrangement joins TRBV7-9 to TRBJ1-1; D ambiguous. Trimming removed 5 bases from V and 11 bases from J, with 12 bases in between. Germline CDR1 SEHNR, CDR2 FQNEAQ (reference sequence). The length of the CDR3 is 11 residues. CDR3 sequence reads: CASSPVERAFF. The CDR3 region has the DNA TGTGCCAGCAGCCCCGTTGAACGGGCTTTCTTT.

For the CDR3, the DNA is TGCGCCAGCAGCCAACCAGCGGGATCTAAAAACAATGAGCAGTTCTTC. Residues: CASSQPAGSKNNEQFF. The gene calls are TRBV4-1 and TRBJ2-1, with 7 bases that match TRBD2. Trimming took 2 bases from V and 5 from J; bases not matched to a gene: 9. This CDR3 has 16 residues. Germline V CDR1 and CDR2: MGHRA, YSYEKL.

V and J are TRBV13 and TRBJ2-3; maybe TRBD1 (5 bases). V was shortened by 7 bases and J by 2 bases, with 13 bases between the two germline ends. Germline V gene data show CDR1 as PRHDT and CDR2 as FYEKMQ (reference sequence). This CDR3 region has 14 residues. The CDR3 bases are TGTGCCAGCATGGGGCGGAAGTTCACAGATACGCAGTATTTT. It specifies CASMGRKFTDTQYF.

The chain uses TRBV27 and TRBJ1-2, with D possibly being TRBD1 (5 bases). The length of the CDR3 is 15 residues. Trimming cost V 10 bases and J 4 bases, with 22 bases left between them. Germline CDR1 and CDR2: MNHEY and SMNVEV (reference sequence). The CDR3 nucleotides are TGTGCCACCCGTTCTGTTCCGCAGAGGGGCTATGGCTACACCTTC. Translating it yields CATRSVPQRGYGYTF.

The chain recombines TRBV6-6 with TRBJ1-2, with 9 nucleotides matching TRBD1. Germline trimming cut 6 bases from V and 6 bases from J; bases unmatched to any gene: 8. This CDR3 contains 14 residues. CDR1 is MNHNY and CDR2 is SVGAGI in the germline V gene (reference sequence). The CDR3 is CASRSLTGGNGYTF. The CDR3 DNA is TGTGCCAGCAGATCACTGACAGGGGGAAATGGCTACACCTTC.

This chain uses TRBV30 with TRBJ2-3; D perhaps matches TRBD2 (5 bases). Trimming took off 0 bases at V and 15 bases at J, with 13 bases between the two ends. Germline V gene data show CDR1 as GTSNPN and CDR2 as SVGIG (reference sequence). This CDR3 is 11 amino acids long. In DNA, the CDR3 is TGTGCCTGGAGTGTGGGTCTAGCCGGCTATTTT. Amino acids: CAWSVGLAGYF.

The V call is TRBV5-1, the J call TRBJ1-5; D might be TRBD1 (5 bases). V gave up 0 bases and J gave up 1 base, with 11 bases separating them. Germline CDR1 and CDR2: SGHRS and YFSETQ. CDR3 length: 16 residues. This CDR3 reads CASSLDGTDSNQPQHF. In DNA form, the CDR3 reads TGCGCCAGCAGCTTGGATGGGACGGACAGCAATCAGCCCCAGCATTTT.

The CDR3 loop is CASSLPGSGSSYEQYF. CDR3 DNA sequence: TGCGCCAGCAGCCTTCCGGGTAGCGGGAGCTCCTACGAGCAGTACTTC. The chain links TRBV5-1 to TRBJ2-7; 9 bases fit TRBD2. Losses at the gene ends were 4 bases for V and 0 bases for J; bases not matched to a gene: 8. This CDR3 contains 16 residues. The germline V gene encodes CDR1 SGHRS and CDR2 YFSETQ.

The V and J genes are TRBV6-5 and TRBJ2-1, with 13 positions matching TRBD2. The J segment lost 7 bases and the V segment lost 1 base, leaving 4 bases of the junction unmatched. Germline CDR1 MNHEY, CDR2 SVGAGI. The CDR3 runs to 16 residues. Written as DNA, the CDR3 is TGTGCCAGCAGTTACTTAGGACTAGCGGGAGTTAATGAGCAGTTCTTC. The encoded protein is CASSYLGLAGVNEQFF.

The genes are TRBV9 and TRBJ2-2, with no clear D. The V gene's germline CDR1 is SGDLS and CDR2 YYNGEE. V lost 4 bases to trimming and J lost 5 bases, with 9 bases between them. The CDR3 is 13 residues long. CDR3 DNA: TGTGCCAGCAGCCCAACCCTGACCGGGGAGCTGTTTTTT. Its translation: CASSPTLTGELFF.

This chain connects TRBV19 to TRBJ2-2; 9 nucleotides line up with TRBD2. The germline CDR1 and CDR2 sequences are LNHDA and SQIVND (reference sequence). V lost 6 bases, J lost 5 bases, and 10 bases stayed unmatched. The CDR3 covers 16 residues. CDR3 protein: CASSYQASGDTGELFF. The CDR3 region has the DNA TGTGCCAGTAGCTACCAGGCTAGCGGGGATACCGGGGAGCTGTTTTTT.

The chain carries TRBV7-3 and TRBJ2-7, with 7 bases matching TRBD2. In germline, CDR1 is SGHTA, CDR2 FQGTGA. V shed 7 bases, J shed 2 bases, and the junction held 2 bases outside the gene matches. CDR3 length: 12 residues. DNA for the CDR3: TGTGCCAGCACCGGGAGGCCCTACGAGCAGTACTTC. This translates into CASTGRPYEQYF.

This sequence joins TRBV28 and TRBJ2-7; 9 positions agree with TRBD2. The CDR3 has 14 amino acids. The germline gives CDR1 MDHEN, CDR2 SYDVKM. J gave up 2 bases and V 5 bases, and 4 bases lay outside the gene matches. In DNA, the CDR3 is TGTGCCAGCAGTCTGACTAGCGGTCCCTACGAGCAGTACTTC. It specifies CASSLTSGPYEQYF.

The CDR3 sequence is CASSRTGETQYF. DNA of the CDR3: TGCGCCAGCAGCCGAACAGGAGAGACCCAGTACTTC. This chain joins TRBV4-3 and TRBJ2-5; D perhaps matches TRBD1 (5 bases). With 4 bases removed from V and 4 bases from J, the gap between germline ends came to 7 bases. Germline CDR1 is LGHNA and CDR2 is YSLEER. This CDR3 is built from 12 residues.

The chain combines TRBV6-5 with TRBJ2-7; D gene unclear. V lost 0 bases, J lost 3 bases, and 9 bases lay in between. The germline V gene encodes CDR1 MNHEY and CDR2 SVGAGI. CDR3 size: 14 residues. The CDR3 DNA reads as TGTGCCAGCAGTTACTCCAGCCATAACTACGAGCAGTACTTC. It is translated as CASSYSSHNYEQYF.

The chain employs TRBV7-9 and TRBJ1-4; D not resolved. This CDR3 spans 14 amino acids. Germline CDR1 is SEHNR and CDR2 is FQNEAQ (reference sequence). V gave up 0 bases and J gave up 7 bases, with 9 bases separating them. The CDR3 region is CASSLALLGEKLFF. The CDR3 DNA reads as TGTGCCAGCAGCTTAGCGCTCCTAGGTGAAAAACTGTTTTTT.

The J gene is TRBJ2-5, the V gene TRBV7-8; no definite D call. This CDR3 region has 13 residues. The V end lost 2 bases, the J end lost 3 bases, and 7 bases lay between the germline ends. Looked up from germline, CDR1 is SGHVS and CDR2 is FQNEAQ. The CDR3 spells CASSLWSEETQYF. The CDR3, as DNA: TGTGCCAGCAGCTTATGGTCTGAAGAGACCCAGTACTTC.

In DNA, the CDR3 is TGTGCCAGCAGTGGCGGGGGCTCCTACGAGCAGTACTTC. It specifies CASSGGGSYEQYF. The chain has TRBV2 and TRBJ2-7; TRBD2 agrees at 7 bases. The V segment lost 4 bases and the J segment 0 bases; nucleotides outside the gene matches: 0. CDR3 length equals 13 residues. From germline, CDR1 is SNHLY and CDR2 FYNNEI.

The chain uses TRBV5-1 and TRBJ2-1; a weak D match, TRBD2 (6 bases). The CDR3 has 16 residues. Trimming took 0 bases from V and 5 from J, leaving 15 bases between them. The germline CDR1 and CDR2 sequences are SGHRS and YFSETQ. The CDR3 bases are TGCGCCAGCAGCTTGGTACAGTTAGCGGTAAACAATGAGCAGTTCTTC. Encoded protein: CASSLVQLAVNNEQFF.

The chain couples TRBV28 to TRBJ1-2, with D hard to call. CDR1 is MDHEN and CDR2 is SYDVKM in the germline V gene. CDR3 size: 18 residues. As DNA, the CDR3 is TGTGCTCTCGGCCGGAGTACACTATACTCAGAATACTACTATGGCTACACCTTC. It specifies CALGRSTLYSEYYYGYTF.

The J gene is TRBJ2-1, the V gene TRBV4-3; D is undetermined. Germline V lookup: CDR1 LGHNA, CDR2 YSLEER. CDR3 length: 16 amino acids. The germline V and J ends were trimmed by 1 base and 2 bases, with 12 bases remaining between them. CDR3 loop: CASSQVVYPTYNEQFF. In DNA form, the CDR3 reads TGCGCCAGCAGCCAAGTTGTCTACCCGACCTACAATGAGCAGTTCTTC.

The chain couples TRBV4-3 to TRBJ1-2, with D maybe TRBD1 (6 bases). This CDR3 is 15 amino acids long. V lost 4 bases to trimming and J lost 4 bases, with 16 bases between them. CDR1 is LGHNA and CDR2 is YSLEER in the germline V gene. The CDR3 region has the DNA TGCGCCAGCAGCCTGGTACAGGGAACAGGCTATGGCTACACCTTC. Protein: CASSLVQGTGYGYTF.